This T cell receptor (beta chain) originates from a study of technical replicates of blood from a handful of donors. V lost 4 bases, J lost 3 bases, and 11 bases stayed unmatched. Germline-derived CDR1 and CDR2 are SQVTM and ANQGSEA. This CDR3 has 16 amino acids. Measured with immunoSEQ multiplex PCR; TCRdb has only the in-frame clones, and not every one. This sample carries approximately 73,000 clones, around nine tenths of them seen once, and the ten largest clones take 0.39%. The receptor was derived from a human donor in good health. The chain has TRBV29-1 and TRBJ2-1; TRBD1 matches at 8 bases. Sequenced sample: T cells isolated from PBMCs. The CDR3, as DNA: TGCAGCGTTGTGGGGTTGCGGGACAGGTTCTACAATGAGCAGTTCTTC. Protein product: CSVVGLRDRFYNEQFF.